This entry lists 30 T cell receptor beta chains sequenced from one sample in a study of cytomegalovirus exposure and HLA in healthy donors. With 60 Vbeta and 13 Jbeta primers, the PCR was carried out. Sequencing used immunoSEQ multiplex PCR; TCRdb keeps in-frame clones, though not all of them. The sample records 75,000 to 100,000 clones, around 73% being singletons. The sequenced material came from PBMCs. The origin of the receptors is a female donor in good health and CMV-seronegative.

The chain has TRBV11-2 and TRBJ2-7, with 7 bases identical to TRBD2. The CDR3 loop spans 16 amino acids. V trimming: 1 base; J trimming: 2 bases; junction bases outside the gene matches: 8. Germline CDR1 SGHAT, CDR2 FQNNGV. The CDR3 nucleotides are TGTGCCAGCAGCTTAGTAGGGCGGGAGTACCCCTACGAGCAGTACTTC. This codes for CASSLVGREYPYEQYF.

The count of this clone is one. The chain links TRBV2 to TRBJ2-5, with 8 bases lining up with TRBD1. The CDR3 spans 13 residues. V was pared by 5 bases and J by 11 bases, with 10 bases of the junction left unmatched. Germline V gene sequence: CDR1 SNHLY, CDR2 FYNNEI. The CDR3: CASSPGGAGEQYF. In nucleotides, the CDR3 is TGTGCCAGCAGTCCAGGGGGCGCAGGGGAGCAGTACTTC. Drawing the rest from reference TRBV2 and TRBJ2-5, the complete variable domain is EPEVTQTPSHQVTQMGQEVILRCVPISNHLYFYWYRQILGQKVEFLVSFYNNEISEKSEIFDDQFSVERPDGSNFTLKIRSTKLEDSAMYFCASSPGGAGEQYFGPGTRLLVL.

V usage is TRBV5-5 and J usage is TRBJ1-1; 7 nucleotides match TRBD1. This CDR3 contains 15 residues. Germline V gene data show CDR1 as SGHKS and CDR2 as YYEKEE (reference sequence). The trim removed 0 bases at V and 5 bases at J, leaving 7 bases unmatched. The CDR3 coding sequence is TGTGCCAGCAGCTTGGTGGCAGGGGGTGAAACTGAAGCTTTCTTT. Residues: CASSLVAGGETEAFF. Full variable domain (remainder filled in from reference TRBV5-5 and TRBJ1-1): DAGVTQSPTHLIKTRGQQVTLRCSPISGHKSVSWYQQVLGQGPQFIFQYYEKEERGRGNFPDRFSARQFPNYSSELNVNALLLGDSALYLCASSLVAGGETEAFFGQGTRLTVV.

CDR3 loop: CASSIPGTGNTIYF. As DNA, the CDR3 is TGTGCCAGTAGCATCCCCGGGACTGGAAACACCATATATTTT. The J gene is TRBJ1-3, the V gene TRBV19; D gene uncertain. With 6 bases removed from V and 2 bases from J, the gap between germline ends came to 11 bases. Germline V gene lookup returns CDR1 LNHDA and CDR2 SQIVND (reference sequence). The CDR3 is 14 amino acids.

V usage is TRBV27 and J usage is TRBJ2-3, with D hard to call. The germline V and J ends were trimmed by 4 bases and 7 bases, with 15 bases remaining between them. CDR3 length: 14 residues. Germline V lookup: CDR1 MNHEY, CDR2 SMNVEV (reference sequence). Here the CDR3 reads CASSSPSSRHTQYF. The CDR3 DNA sequence: TGTGCCAGCAGTTCCCCTTCGAGCCGCCATACGCAGTATTTT.

The J gene is TRBJ1-1, the V gene TRBV10-3; no clear D. Germline CDR1 is ENHRY and CDR2 is SYGVKD. The length of the CDR3 is 16 residues. V dropped 1 base and J dropped 0 bases, with 12 bases sitting between them. CDR3 coding DNA: TGTGCCATCAGTGAGTACACCCTTTCCCTGAACACTGAAGCTTTCTTT. Translation: CAISEYTLSLNTEAFF.

The rearrangement uses TRBV29-1 and TRBJ2-7; D ambiguous. In germline, CDR1 is SQVTM, CDR2 ANQGSEA. This CDR3 region has 14 residues. V dropped 0 bases and J dropped 6 bases, with 15 bases sitting between them. The CDR3: CSVEDRSTRLEQYF. The CDR3 DNA is TGCAGCGTTGAAGATCGGAGCACGAGGCTCGAGCAGTACTTC.

J is TRBJ1-4 and V is TRBV6-6; a weak D match, TRBD1 (5 bases). Per germline, CDR1 MNHNY and CDR2 SVGAGI (reference sequence). The CDR3 runs to 13 residues. V was shortened by 5 bases and J by 11 bases, with 15 bases between the two germline ends. CDR3: CASSPGSASKLFF. The CDR3 nucleotides are TGTGCCAGCAGTCCAGGGTCCGCGAGTAAACTGTTTTTT.

The genes are TRBV28 and TRBJ1-2; 9 positions agree with TRBD1. The junction had 8 bases not matched to a gene; V was cut back by 6 bases and J by 6 bases. The CDR3 extends over 14 amino acids. The germline gives CDR1 MDHEN, CDR2 SYDVKM. CDR3 nucleotides: TGTGCCAGCAGGAAAGACAGGGGGGATCATGGCTACACCTTC. The encoded protein is CASRKDRGDHGYTF.

This chain links TRBV19 with TRBJ1-3, with D perhaps matching TRBD1 (6 bases). The CDR3 is 15 residues long. Between the trimmed V and J ends, which lost 6 bases and 1 base, there was a span of 13 bases. Germline V gene sequence: CDR1 LNHDA, CDR2 SQIVND (reference sequence). The CDR3 loop is CASSWRTESGNTIYF. The CDR3 nucleotides are TGTGCCAGTAGCTGGCGGACAGAGTCTGGAAACACCATATATTTT.

The rearrangement uses TRBV6-5 and TRBJ1-2; D remains ambiguous. Trimming took 6 bases from V and 8 from J, leaving 16 bases between them. Germline CDR1 MNHEY, CDR2 SVGAGI. This CDR3 is 13 amino acids long. The CDR3 bases are TGTGCCAGCAGCCCCGCAGAGGCCCTGGGCTACACCTTC. It translates to CASSPAEALGYTF.

CDR3 in amino acids: CASSLGLEGTQYF. DNA of the CDR3: TGTGCCAGCAGCTTAGGGTTGGAGGGTACGCAGTATTTT. This rearrangement joins TRBV7-3 to TRBJ2-3, with a weak D call TRBD2 (6 bases). Trimming cost V 2 bases and J 8 bases, with 11 bases left between them. Germline CDR1 is SGHTA and CDR2 is FQGTGA. CDR3 length: 13 residues.

This clone was found once. The rearrangement links TRBV10-2 to TRBJ1-1; 7 bases agree with TRBD1. The CDR3 totals 13 residues. With 5 bases clipped from V and 4 bases from J, the junction kept 4 bases outside the gene matches. Germline-derived CDR1 and CDR2 are WSHSY and SAAADI. The CDR3: CASSRGRGTEAFF. CDR3 coding DNA: TGCGCCAGCAGTAGGGGGCGCGGCACTGAAGCTTTCTTT.

The chain carries TRBV2 and TRBJ1-4; 9 positions agree with TRBD1. Germline trimming cut 2 bases from V and 7 bases from J; bases unmatched to any gene: 5. CDR3 length: 15 residues. Germline loops: CDR1 SNHLY, CDR2 FYNNEI. The CDR3 DNA follows: TGTGCCAGCAGTGAACTGGGACAGGGTCCTGAAAAACTGTTTTTT. Residues: CASSELGQGPEKLFF.

The chain uses TRBV28 and TRBJ2-7; TRBD2 matches at 11 bases. The germline CDR1 and CDR2 sequences are MDHEN and SYDVKM. This CDR3 has 16 amino acids. J gave up 5 bases and V 6 bases, and 12 bases lay outside the gene matches. In DNA form, the CDR3 reads TGTGCCAGCAGCTCGGACAGCACTAGCGGGAGTGACGAGCAGTACTTC. It is translated as CASSSDSTSGSDEQYF.

The V call is TRBV6-6, the J call TRBJ1-1; D is perhaps TRBD1 (6 bases). The CDR3 covers 14 residues. Trimming removed 6 bases from V and 3 bases from J, with 14 bases in between. The germline V gene has CDR1 MNHNY and CDR2 SVGAGI (reference sequence). DNA for the CDR3: TGTGCCAGCAGACACCGGGACATTTACACTGAAGCTTTCTTT. This gives the protein CASRHRDIYTEAFF.

The V gene is TRBV27, the J gene TRBJ1-5; a possible D gene is TRBD1 (5 bases). Germline lookup yields CDR1 MNHEY and CDR2 SMNVEV (reference sequence). V was shortened by 5 bases and J by 8 bases, with 10 bases between the two germline ends. The CDR3 spans 12 residues. CDR3 nucleotides: TGTGCCAGCAGTCGCGGAGGGGAGCCCCAGCATTTT. It specifies CASSRGGEPQHF.

This chain joins TRBV4-3 and TRBJ2-7; 8 bases align to TRBD1. Germline V gene lookup returns CDR1 LGHNA and CDR2 YSLEER. Trimming removed 0 bases from V and 0 bases from J; junction bases left unmatched: 4. This CDR3 contains 16 residues. In nucleotides, the CDR3 is TGCGCCAGCAGCCAAGAGGACAGGGTAGGCTCCTACGAGCAGTACTTC. Translation gives CASSQEDRVGSYEQYF.

The V and J genes are TRBV7-9 and TRBJ1-2, with D possibly matching TRBD1 (5 bases). Germline-derived CDR1 and CDR2 are SEHNR and FQNEAQ (reference sequence). The V end lost 4 bases, the J end lost 3 bases, and 12 bases lay between the germline ends. CDR3 length: 14 residues. The CDR3 coding sequence is TGTGCCAGCAGCTCCGGGGGAGTCGACTATGGCTACACCTTC. As protein: CASSSGGVDYGYTF.

The V gene is TRBV30, the J gene TRBJ2-6; possibly TRBD1 for D (5 bases). Trimming stripped 1 base from V and 2 bases from J, with 12 bases between. Germline V gene sequence: CDR1 GTSNPN, CDR2 SVGIG (reference sequence). The CDR3 spans 16 residues. The CDR3 is CAWSATVNPGANVLTF. For the CDR3, the DNA is TGTGCCTGGAGTGCGACAGTAAACCCTGGGGCCAACGTCCTGACTTTC.

The gene calls are TRBV7-9 and TRBJ1-4; TRBD1 agrees at 8 bases. CDR3 size: 15 residues. Germline trimming cut 4 bases from V and 6 bases from J; bases unmatched to any gene: 7. Germline V gene data show CDR1 as SEHNR and CDR2 as FQNEAQ (reference sequence). The CDR3 DNA reads TGTGCCAGCAGCTCCATTGGACAGGGAGATGAAAAACTGTTTTTT. Translating gives CASSSIGQGDEKLFF.

On this clone: This sample includes further DNA sequences coding for the same CDR3. This chain connects TRBV7-6 to TRBJ2-7; 9 bases fit TRBD1. V trimming: 4 bases; J trimming: 2 bases; junction bases outside the gene matches: 6. The CDR3 loop spans 15 amino acids. The germline V gene encodes CDR1 SGHVS and CDR2 FNYEAQ. CDR3 in amino acids: CASSYSDRGPYEQYF. In DNA form, the CDR3 reads TGTGCCAGCAGCTACTCGGACAGGGGACCCTACGAGCAGTACTTC.

The chain carries TRBV4-1 and TRBJ2-7; the match to TRBD2 covers 12 bases. The trim removed 4 bases at V and 3 bases at J, leaving 4 bases unmatched. The CDR3 totals 15 residues. Germline V CDR1 and CDR2: MGHRA, YSYEKL. CDR3 sequence (DNA): TGCGCCAGCAGCCTAGGACTAGCGGGGAACTACGAGCAGTACTTC. Encoded protein: CASSLGLAGNYEQYF.

This chain joins TRBV4-1 and TRBJ2-1, with 11 bases aligning to TRBD1. J gave up 8 bases and V 2 bases, and 5 bases lay outside the gene matches. Germline CDR1 is MGHRA and CDR2 is YSYEKL. This CDR3 has 15 amino acids. CDR3 loop: CASSQRDRGGHEQFF. As DNA, the CDR3 is TGCGCCAGCAGCCAACGGGACAGGGGGGGTCATGAGCAGTTCTTC.

This clone occurred once. The CDR3 here is CASSFDSPRSSYNEQFF. The CDR3 nucleotides read TGTGCCAGCAGTTTTGACAGCCCAAGGAGCTCCTACAATGAGCAGTTCTTC. The chain links TRBV28 to TRBJ2-1; D perhaps matches TRBD1 (5 bases). Germline V gene data show CDR1 as MDHEN and CDR2 as SYDVKM. The CDR3 is made up of 17 amino acids. Trimming cost V 3 bases and J 0 bases, with 15 bases left between them.

J is TRBJ2-3 and V is TRBV5-4, with TRBD2 identical over 13 bases. V was pared by 1 base and J by 13 bases, with 18 bases of the junction left unmatched. The germline V gene encodes CDR1 SGHNT and CDR2 YYREEE (reference sequence). There are 18 residues in the CDR3. CDR3 in DNA: TGTGCCAGCAGCTTGTTTCTAAGTCGGACTAGCGGGAGAGGGTACGAGTATTTT. Amino acids: CASSLFLSRTSGRGYEYF.

This chain joins TRBV28 and TRBJ1-1; 8 bases line up with TRBD1. Trimming at V came to 1 base and at J to 2 bases, leaving 6 bases not matched to a gene. CDR3 length: 16 residues. Germline V gene data show CDR1 as MDHEN and CDR2 as SYDVKM. For the CDR3, the DNA is TGTGCCAGCAGTTTATATCAGGGGGCCCCTAACACTGAAGCTTTCTTT. Its translation: CASSLYQGAPNTEAFF.

V gene TRBV7-9 combines with J gene TRBJ2-3; no definite D call. The CDR3 has 14 residues. Germline-derived CDR1 and CDR2 are SEHNR and FQNEAQ (reference sequence). V dropped 5 bases and J dropped 2 bases, with 11 bases sitting between them. As DNA, the CDR3 is TGTGCCAGCAGCCCTACGACTCACACAGATACGCAGTATTTT. It specifies CASSPTTHTDTQYF.

V usage is TRBV7-2 and J usage is TRBJ1-6; D is perhaps TRBD1 (6 bases). This CDR3 is 15 amino acids long. The V gene's germline CDR1 is SGHTA and CDR2 FQGNSA. V shed 5 bases and J shed 10 bases, with 18 bases lying between them. CDR3 region: CASSPWGGRESPLHF. CDR3 nucleotides: TGTGCCAGCAGCCCTTGGGGGGGGCGTGAGTCACCCCTCCACTTT.

The rearrangement uses TRBV5-6 and TRBJ2-5, with D perhaps TRBD2 (7 bases). This CDR3 has 14 residues. The germline V and J ends were trimmed by 3 bases and 2 bases, with 11 bases remaining between them. Germline CDR1 SGHDT, CDR2 YYEEEE. The CDR3 coding sequence is TGTGCCAGCAGCTGGGGAGGGGGACAAGAGACCCAGTACTTC. Residues: CASSWGGGQETQYF.